A single sample is the source of the 27 T cell receptor beta chains below, sequenced in a study of long-term antiretroviral therapy in people with HIV. Assay version v3.0 of immunoSEQ was used, and it was run at survey level. Clones were sequenced by immunoSEQ multiplex PCR, and TCRdb holds only the in-frame ones, with some missing. Of 25,000 to 40,000 clones listed, about 90% are singletons. This specimen consisted of unsorted PBMCs, obtained 1.1 years after starting antiretroviral therapy. These receptors came from a man between 18 and 29 years old with HIV.

V is TRBV29-1 and J is TRBJ2-7, with D unclear. This CDR3 has 10 amino acids. Germline values: CDR1 SQVTM, CDR2 ANQGSEA. V gave up 4 bases and J gave up 8 bases, with 9 bases separating them. The CDR3 nucleotides read TGCAGCGTTGGGGCGGAGAAGCAGTACTTC. Translated: CSVGAEKQYF.

The chain employs TRBV6-5 and TRBJ1-5; no firm D call. V dropped 5 bases and J dropped 1 base, with 9 bases sitting between them. The length of the CDR3 is 14 residues. CDR1 is MNHEY, CDR2 SVGAGI, per germline. The CDR3 bases are TGTGCCAGCAGTCCCGGTATAAGCAATCAGCCCCAGCATTTT. This translates into CASSPGISNQPQHF.

The chain carries TRBV28 and TRBJ2-1, with 13 bases aligning to TRBD2. The CDR3 runs to 19 residues. From germline, CDR1 is MDHEN and CDR2 SYDVKM. V trimming: 6 bases; J trimming: 6 bases; junction bases outside the gene matches: 17. CDR3 sequence reads: CASSHPLGFTSGRANEQFF. Here the CDR3 DNA reads TGTGCCAGCAGCCACCCACTTGGCTTTACTAGCGGGAGGGCCAATGAGCAGTTCTTC.

This clone has just one count. V usage is TRBV19 and J usage is TRBJ2-1; TRBD1 matches 7 bases. Germline loops: CDR1 LNHDA, CDR2 SQIVND (reference sequence). Losses at the gene ends were 7 bases for V and 8 bases for J; bases not matched to a gene: 11. The CDR3 loop spans 14 amino acids. The chain's CDR3 is CASTRTGFVDEQFF. The CDR3 DNA reads TGTGCCAGTACCCGGACAGGTTTTGTAGATGAGCAGTTCTTC.

This clone was observed a single time. Here the CDR3 reads CASSQDSVVGSANTGELFF. The CDR3 nucleotides are TGCGCCAGCAGCCAAGATAGTGTTGTGGGAAGTGCGAACACCGGGGAGCTGTTTTTT. The chain has TRBV4-1 and TRBJ2-2; D not resolved. Trimming took 0 bases from V and 0 from J, leaving 17 bases between them. The germline CDR1 and CDR2 sequences are MGHRA and YSYEKL. The CDR3 loop spans 19 amino acids.

In the case of this clone: Other DNA sequences in this sample translate to the same CDR3. The V call is TRBV19, the J call TRBJ2-7, with unresolved D. Trimming took off 1 base at V and 5 bases at J, with 9 bases between the two ends. This CDR3 is 13 amino acids long. The germline gives CDR1 LNHDA, CDR2 SQIVND (reference sequence). The CDR3 DNA reads TGTGCCAGTAGTATAGCATTCGGCGACGAGCAGTACTTC. Residues: CASSIAFGDEQYF.

This clone was detected a few times. The J gene is TRBJ1-4, the V gene TRBV14; D unclear. V gave up 2 bases and J gave up 6 bases, with 10 bases separating them. Germline CDR1 reads SGHDN; CDR2 reads FVKESK. The CDR3 extends over 14 amino acids. This chain's CDR3 is CASSQRGTYEKLFF. The CDR3 DNA is TGTGCCAGCAGCCAAAGAGGAACCTATGAAAAACTGTTTTTT. Together with reference TRBV14 and TRBJ1-4, the CDR3 gives the full variable domain: EAGVTQFPSHSVIEKGQTVTLRCDPISGHDNLYWYRRVMGKEIKFLLHFVKESKQDESGMPNNRFLAERTGGTYSTLKVQPAELEDSGVYFCASSQRGTYEKLFFGSGTQLSVL.

Notes on this clone: The same CDR3 arises from other DNA sequences in this sample as well. J is TRBJ2-7 and V is TRBV6-1; D assignment may be TRBD1 or TRBD2 (5 bases each). Trimming shortened V by 5 bases and J by 2 bases, and 10 bases separated the two germline ends. The CDR3 spans 13 residues. CDR1 and CDR2 (germline): MNHNS, SASEGT. In nucleotides, the CDR3 is TGTGCCAGCAGTAGGGACGGAACCTACGAGCAGTACTTC. Translated, it gives CASSRDGTYEQYF.

The chain recombines TRBV7-2 with TRBJ2-3, with D possibly TRBD1 on 5 matching bases. The CDR3 runs to 15 residues. CDR1 and CDR2 from the germline V gene are SGHTA and FQGNSA. The V and J ends lost 2 bases and 2 bases respectively, with 11 bases between them. CDR3: CASSLTRDITDTQYF. CDR3 nucleotide sequence: TGTGCCAGCAGCTTAACCAGGGATATCACAGATACGCAGTATTTT.

The CDR3 nucleotides read TGTGCCAGTGCGGACTCCCTTCGGGAAAAACTGTTTTTT. Encoded protein: CASADSLREKLFF. V is TRBV19 and J is TRBJ1-4; D gene uncertain. V lost 8 bases, J lost 8 bases, and 15 bases lay in between. The germline V gene has CDR1 LNHDA and CDR2 SQIVND (reference sequence). The CDR3 is made up of 13 amino acids.

This chain uses TRBV15 with TRBJ1-1; 8 positions match TRBD1. This CDR3 has 12 amino acids. With 2 bases clipped from V and 11 bases from J, the junction kept 4 bases outside the gene matches. From germline, CDR1 is LNHNV and CDR2 YYDKDF (reference sequence). DNA for the CDR3: TGTGCCACCAGCAGATTGGACAGGGCTGCTTTCTTT. Translation gives CATSRLDRAAFF.

The J gene is TRBJ1-2, the V gene TRBV4-2; the match to TRBD1 covers 12 bases. V was clipped by 0 bases and J by 2 bases; unmatched bases: 1. The CDR3 has 16 amino acids. CDR1 is LGHNA and CDR2 is YNFKEQ in the germline V gene. CDR3 residues: CASSQDGTGGNYGYTF. Here the CDR3 DNA reads TGTGCCAGCAGCCAAGATGGGACAGGGGGCAACTATGGCTACACCTTC.

This sequence joins TRBV6-4 and TRBJ2-6; unclear D gene. Trimming stripped 2 bases from V and 0 bases from J, with 5 bases between. Looked up from germline, CDR1 is MRHNA and CDR2 is SNTAGT. The length of the CDR3 is 15 residues. CDR3 in DNA: TGTGCCAGCAGTGACAGCAGCTCTGGGGCCAACGTCCTGACTTTC. Protein product: CASSDSSSGANVLTF.

By share of the sample, this clone is medium-sized. V is TRBV27 and J is TRBJ1-5; maybe TRBD1 (5 bases). From germline, CDR1 is MNHEY and CDR2 SMNVEV (reference sequence). V was clipped by 5 bases and J by 5 bases, with 13 bases between them. The CDR3 is 14 residues long. The CDR3 reads CASSVDILHQPQHF. The CDR3 nucleotides read TGTGCCAGCAGTGTGGACATTCTTCATCAGCCCCAGCATTTT.

The chain carries TRBV4-2 and TRBJ2-2; D is undetermined. This CDR3 region has 15 residues. V lost 0 bases, J lost 5 bases, and 10 bases lay in between. CDR1 LGHNA and CDR2 YNFKEQ come from the germline V gene. CDR3 region: CASSQEIQNTGELFF. DNA of the CDR3: TGTGCCAGCAGCCAAGAGATACAGAATACCGGGGAGCTGTTTTTT.

The chain uses TRBV4-1 and TRBJ1-4, with unresolved D. Germline V CDR1 and CDR2: MGHRA, YSYEKL. Trimming removed 4 bases at V and 6 bases at J, with 24 bases between. The CDR3 spans 18 residues. CDR3 sequence: CASSRFIPGTVVDEKLFF. CDR3 bases: TGCGCCAGCAGCCGTTTTATTCCAGGCACAGTGGTTGATGAAAAACTGTTTTTT.

The chain joins TRBV7-3 to TRBJ2-1; 9 bases fit TRBD2. Germline V lookup: CDR1 SGHTA, CDR2 FQGTGA. J gave up 4 bases and V 2 bases, and 6 bases lay outside the gene matches. The CDR3 length is 16 residues. This CDR3 reads CASSLAAGGPYNEQFF. The CDR3 DNA reads as TGTGCCAGCAGCTTAGCAGCGGGGGGCCCGTACAATGAGCAGTTCTTC.

On this clone itself: The junction departs from germline at one end; a sequencing error may be responsible. The chain is built from TRBV7-7 and TRBJ2-2; 13 bases agree with TRBD2. CDR1 is SSHAT and CDR2 is FNYEAQ in the germline V gene (reference sequence). The CDR3 totals 18 residues. As DNA, the CDR3 is TGTGCTAGCAGCCCCCGACTAGCGGGGGGCTTAGAATCCGGGGAGCTGTTTTTT. Translated, it gives CASSPRLAGGLESGELFF.

This clone appeared a single time. One end of the junction does not line up with germline, which may come from a read error. The chain couples TRBV7-7 to TRBJ2-3; possibly TRBD2 for D (6 bases). Germline CDR1 is SSHAT and CDR2 is FNYEAQ (reference sequence). The CDR3 runs to 15 residues. DNA for the CDR3: TGTGCTAGCAGGGCTTCACCGGGGGGCACAGATACGCAGTATTTT. As protein: CASRASPGGTDTQYF.

The CDR3 DNA sequence: TGTGCCACCAGTTTAGGTGCAACTAATGAAAAACTGTTTTTT. Protein: CATSLGATNEKLFF. The V call is TRBV15, the J call TRBJ1-4; D is uncertain. CDR1 and CDR2 from the germline V gene are LNHNV and YYDKDF (reference sequence). The CDR3 is 14 residues long. V was shortened by 6 bases and J by 0 bases, with 8 bases between the two germline ends.

The chain links TRBV28 to TRBJ2-1; 13 bases match TRBD2. CDR3 length: 20 residues. V lost 4 bases, J lost 0 bases, and 12 bases stayed unmatched. CDR1 is MDHEN and CDR2 is SYDVKM in the germline V gene. DNA of the CDR3: TGTGCCAGCAGTTCAACGCAACTAGCGGGAGGGCTAGTCTCCTACAATGAGCAGTTCTTC. Translation gives CASSSTQLAGGLVSYNEQFF.

This clone showed up just a few times. The CDR3 bases are TGTGCCAGCAGCCAAGATACAACTAACTATGGCTACACCTTC. Residues: CASSQDTTNYGYTF. V gene TRBV14 combines with J gene TRBJ1-2; D remains unclear. V lost 0 bases to trimming and J lost 0 bases, with 5 bases between them. The CDR3 totals 14 residues. Per the germline V gene, CDR1 is SGHDN and CDR2 is FVKESK.

V gene TRBV28 combines with J gene TRBJ2-3; D is undetermined. V lost 5 bases to trimming and J lost 0 bases, with 15 bases between them. The CDR3 is 16 amino acids. CDR1 and CDR2 from the germline V gene are MDHEN and SYDVKM. CDR3 sequence: CASSPTPFGSTDTQYF. Written as DNA, the CDR3 is TGTGCCAGCAGTCCAACTCCATTTGGGAGCACAGATACGCAGTATTTT.

The V call is TRBV7-3, the J call TRBJ1-1, with 8 positions matching TRBD1. The germline V gene has CDR1 SGHTA and CDR2 FQGTGA. With V trimmed by 5 bases and J by 4 bases, 6 bases remained unmatched. This CDR3 comprises 14 residues. CDR3 protein: CASSAQGTGTEAFF. The DNA of the CDR3 is TGTGCCAGCAGCGCACAGGGGACAGGCACTGAAGCTTTCTTT.

J is TRBJ2-7 and V is TRBV19, with 7 bases that match TRBD1. Germline V gene lookup returns CDR1 LNHDA and CDR2 SQIVND (reference sequence). There are 15 residues in the CDR3. Trimming cost V 1 base and J 1 base; bases outside gene matches: 4. CDR3 protein: CASSIGQGESYEQYF. The CDR3 region has the DNA TGTGCCAGTAGTATAGGACAGGGAGAATCCTACGAGCAGTACTTC.

The chain links TRBV11-1 to TRBJ2-5, with a tentative D call TRBD1 (6 bases). Germline loops: CDR1 SGHAT, CDR2 FQDESV (reference sequence). The CDR3 runs 16 residues. The ends were cut back, 3 bases at V and 6 bases at J, with 20 bases in the middle. In nucleotides, the CDR3 is TGTGCCAGCAGCTTTAAGAGACAGGCAGCGCGGCAGACCCAGTACTTC. Translation gives CASSFKRQAARQTQYF.

This rearrangement joins TRBV10-2 to TRBJ1-1; D call uncertain. CDR1 and CDR2 (germline): WSHSY, SAAADI. Between the trimmed V and J ends, which lost 10 bases and 1 base, there was a span of 10 bases. The CDR3 contains 12 residues. CDR3 protein: CATGKGNTEAFF. The CDR3 DNA follows: TGCGCCACAGGTAAAGGGAACACTGAAGCTTTCTTT.